What follows describes a single T cell receptor beta chain. These data belong to a study of blood T cell repertoires in COVID-19. Study information: Whether acute or convalescent, the COVID-19 samples came from the United States, Italy and Spain.

The Seattle patients joined while their infection was active and were tracked longitudinally afterward. Germline values: CDR1 SGHDT, CDR2 YYEEEE. The CDR3 spans 16 residues. V was shortened by 4 bases and J by 4 bases, with 20 bases between the two germline ends. In the authors' workflow: Estimation of nucleated cell counts relied on the amplification of reference gene primers. Profiling relied on immunoSEQ multiplex PCR, and the TCRdb table lists in-frame clones only, not all of them. V and J calls and clone size are copied from that table; D and trimming were computed from the DNA. The sample gives more than 300,000 clones, 88% of which show up once; 1.5% to 2% is in the top ten.

Specimen: peripheral blood. The chain couples TRBV5-6 to TRBJ1-1; D possibly corresponds to TRBD1 (5 bases). The TCR was taken from a woman aged 30 to 39 with COVID-19, enrolled during active disease. CDR3 residues: CASSRPDLIGATEAFF. CDR3 nucleotide sequence: TGTGCCAGCAGCCGACCTGACCTGATAGGGGCCACTGAAGCTTTCTTT.